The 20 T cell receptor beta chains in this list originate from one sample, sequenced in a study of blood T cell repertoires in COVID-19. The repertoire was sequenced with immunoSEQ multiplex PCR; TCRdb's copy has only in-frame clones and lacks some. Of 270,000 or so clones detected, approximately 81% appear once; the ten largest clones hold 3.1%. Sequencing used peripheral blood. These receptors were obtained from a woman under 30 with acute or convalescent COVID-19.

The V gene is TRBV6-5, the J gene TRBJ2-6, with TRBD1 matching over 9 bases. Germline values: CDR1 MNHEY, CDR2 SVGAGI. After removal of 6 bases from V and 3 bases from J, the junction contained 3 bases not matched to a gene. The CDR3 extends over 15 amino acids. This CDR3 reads CASRDRGFGANVLTF. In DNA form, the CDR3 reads TGTGCCAGCAGGGACAGGGGTTTTGGGGCCAACGTCCTGACTTTC.

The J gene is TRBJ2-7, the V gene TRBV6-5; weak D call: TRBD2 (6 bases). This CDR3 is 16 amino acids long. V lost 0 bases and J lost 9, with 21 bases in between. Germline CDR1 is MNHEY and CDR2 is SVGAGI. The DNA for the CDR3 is TGTGCCAGCAGTTACTCGTCCGGGGGAACCCCTACGGGGCAGTACTTC. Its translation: CASSYSSGGTPTGQYF.

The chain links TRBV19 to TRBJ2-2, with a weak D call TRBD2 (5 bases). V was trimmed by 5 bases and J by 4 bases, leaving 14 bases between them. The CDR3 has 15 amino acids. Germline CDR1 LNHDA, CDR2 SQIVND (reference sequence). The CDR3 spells CASSWVGARTGELFF. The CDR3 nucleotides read TGTGCCAGTAGTTGGGTGGGAGCGCGCACCGGGGAGCTGTTTTTT.

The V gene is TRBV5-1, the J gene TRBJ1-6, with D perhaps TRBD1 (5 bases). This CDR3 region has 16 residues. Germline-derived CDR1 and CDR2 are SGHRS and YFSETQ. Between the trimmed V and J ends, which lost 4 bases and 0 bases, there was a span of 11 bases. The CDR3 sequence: CASSRDGSSYNSPLHF. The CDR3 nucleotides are TGCGCCAGCAGCCGGGACGGGAGCTCCTATAATTCACCCCTCCACTTT.

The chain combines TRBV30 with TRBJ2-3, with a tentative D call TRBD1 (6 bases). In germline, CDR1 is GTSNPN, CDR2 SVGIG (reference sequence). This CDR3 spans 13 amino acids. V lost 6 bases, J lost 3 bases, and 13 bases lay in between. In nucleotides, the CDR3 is TGTGCCTGCAGGGGTGCGCGAACAGATACGCAGTATTTT. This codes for CACRGARTDTQYF.

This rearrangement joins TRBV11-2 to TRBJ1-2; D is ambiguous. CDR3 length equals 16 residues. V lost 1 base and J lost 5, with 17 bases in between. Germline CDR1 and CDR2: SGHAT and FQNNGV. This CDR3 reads CASSLVGSYSYYGYTF. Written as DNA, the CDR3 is TGTGCCAGCAGCTTAGTTGGGAGTTACAGTTATTATGGCTACACCTTC.

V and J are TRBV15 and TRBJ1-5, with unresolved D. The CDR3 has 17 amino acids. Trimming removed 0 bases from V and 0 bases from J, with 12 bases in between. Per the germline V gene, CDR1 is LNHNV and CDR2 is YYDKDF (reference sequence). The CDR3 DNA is TGTGCCACCAGCAGAGATAGTTCGGTATATAGCAATCAGCCCCAGCATTTT. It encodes CATSRDSSVYSNQPQHF. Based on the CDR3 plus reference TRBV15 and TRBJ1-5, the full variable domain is DAMVIQNPRYQVTQFGKPVTLSCSQTLNHNVMYWYQQKSSQAPKLLFHYYDKDFNNEADTPDNFQSRRPNTSFCFLDIRSPGLGDTAMYLCATSRDSSVYSNQPQHFGDGTRLSIL.

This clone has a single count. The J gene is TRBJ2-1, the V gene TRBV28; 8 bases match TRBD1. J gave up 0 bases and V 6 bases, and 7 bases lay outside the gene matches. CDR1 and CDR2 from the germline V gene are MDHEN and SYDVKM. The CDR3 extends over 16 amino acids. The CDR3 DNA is TGTGCCAGCAGCAGCCCCGGGACAGGCTCCTACAATGAGCAGTTCTTC. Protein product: CASSSPGTGSYNEQFF. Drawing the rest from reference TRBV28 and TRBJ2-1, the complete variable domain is DVKVTQSSRYLVKRTGEKVFLECVQDMDHENMFWYRQDPGLGLRLIYFSYDVKMKEKGDIPEGYSVSREKKERFSLILESASTNQTSMYLCASSSPGTGSYNEQFFGPGTRLTVL.

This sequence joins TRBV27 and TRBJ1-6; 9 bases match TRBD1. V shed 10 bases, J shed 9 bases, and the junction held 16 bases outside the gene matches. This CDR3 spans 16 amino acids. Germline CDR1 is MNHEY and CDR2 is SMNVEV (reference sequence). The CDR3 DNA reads TGTGCCACCAATACAGGGGGCGGGCCCGCTTTTTCACCCCTCCACTTT. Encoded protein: CATNTGGGPAFSPLHF.

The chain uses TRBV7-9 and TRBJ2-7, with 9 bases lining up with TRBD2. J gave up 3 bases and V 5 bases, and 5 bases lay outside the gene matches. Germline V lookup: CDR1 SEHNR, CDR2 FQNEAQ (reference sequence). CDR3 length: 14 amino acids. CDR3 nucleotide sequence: TGTGCCAGCAGCCCAGCGGGAGGAGGCTACGAGCAGTACTTC. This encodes CASSPAGGGYEQYF. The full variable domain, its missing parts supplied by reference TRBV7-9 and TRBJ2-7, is DTGVSQNPRHKITKRGQNVTFRCDPISEHNRLYWYRQTLGQGPEFLTYFQNEAQLEKSRLLSDRFSAERPKGSFSTLEIQRTEQGDSAMYLCASSPAGGGYEQYFGPGTRLTVT.

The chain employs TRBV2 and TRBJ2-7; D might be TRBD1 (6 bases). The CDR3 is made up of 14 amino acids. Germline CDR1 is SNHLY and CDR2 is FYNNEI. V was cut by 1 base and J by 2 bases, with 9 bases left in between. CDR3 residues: CASSEGTDTYEQYF. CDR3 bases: TGTGCCAGCAGTGAAGGGACAGATACCTACGAGCAGTACTTC.

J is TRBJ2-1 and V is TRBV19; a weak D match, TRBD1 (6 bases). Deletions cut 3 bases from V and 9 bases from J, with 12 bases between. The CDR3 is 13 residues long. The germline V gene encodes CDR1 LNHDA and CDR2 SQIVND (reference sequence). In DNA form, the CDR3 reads TGTGCCAGTAGTATGAACAGGGCTCCTGAGCAGTTCTTC. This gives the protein CASSMNRAPEQFF.

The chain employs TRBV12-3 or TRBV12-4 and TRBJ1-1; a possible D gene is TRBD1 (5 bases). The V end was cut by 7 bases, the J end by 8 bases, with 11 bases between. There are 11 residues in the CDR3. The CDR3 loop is CASTLQVEAFF. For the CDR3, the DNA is TGTGCCAGCACCCTACAGGTAGAAGCTTTCTTT.

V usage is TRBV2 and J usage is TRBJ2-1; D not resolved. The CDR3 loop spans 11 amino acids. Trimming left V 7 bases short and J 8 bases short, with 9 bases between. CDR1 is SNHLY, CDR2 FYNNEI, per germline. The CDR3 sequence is CASTRSDEQFF. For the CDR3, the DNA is TGTGCCAGCACTCGGAGCGATGAGCAGTTCTTC.

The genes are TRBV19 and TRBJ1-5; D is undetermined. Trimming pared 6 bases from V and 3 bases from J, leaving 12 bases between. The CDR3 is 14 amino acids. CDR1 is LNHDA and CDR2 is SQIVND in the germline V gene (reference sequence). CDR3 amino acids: CASSPFLANQPQHF. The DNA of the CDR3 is TGTGCCAGTAGCCCTTTCTTAGCCAATCAGCCCCAGCATTTT.

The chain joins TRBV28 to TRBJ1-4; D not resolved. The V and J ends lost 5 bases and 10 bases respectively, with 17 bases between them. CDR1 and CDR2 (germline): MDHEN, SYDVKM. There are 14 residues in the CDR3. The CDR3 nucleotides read TGTGCCAGCAGTCCTCCTCCTTCGGAGGGAAAACTGTTTTTT. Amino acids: CASSPPPSEGKLFF.

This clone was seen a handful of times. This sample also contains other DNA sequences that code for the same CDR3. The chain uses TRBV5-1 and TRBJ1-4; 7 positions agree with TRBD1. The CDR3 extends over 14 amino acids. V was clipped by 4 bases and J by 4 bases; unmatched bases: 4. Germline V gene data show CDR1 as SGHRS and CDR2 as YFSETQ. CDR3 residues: CASSPGQNNEKLFF. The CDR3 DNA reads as TGCGCCAGCAGCCCGGGACAGAATAATGAAAAACTGTTTTTT.

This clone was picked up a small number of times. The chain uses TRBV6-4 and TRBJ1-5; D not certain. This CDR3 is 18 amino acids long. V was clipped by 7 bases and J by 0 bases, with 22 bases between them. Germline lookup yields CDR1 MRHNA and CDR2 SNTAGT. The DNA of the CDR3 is TGTGCCAGCACAAAACGGTCCTCCTTAATTTATAGCAATCAGCCCCAGCATTTT. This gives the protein CASTKRSSLIYSNQPQHF.

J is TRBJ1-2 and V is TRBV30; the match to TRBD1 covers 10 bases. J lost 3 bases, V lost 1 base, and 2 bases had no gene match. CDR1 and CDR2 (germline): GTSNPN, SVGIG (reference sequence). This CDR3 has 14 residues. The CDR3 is CAWSEDRGDYGYTF. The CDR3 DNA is TGTGCCTGGAGTGAGGACAGGGGGGACTATGGCTACACCTTC.

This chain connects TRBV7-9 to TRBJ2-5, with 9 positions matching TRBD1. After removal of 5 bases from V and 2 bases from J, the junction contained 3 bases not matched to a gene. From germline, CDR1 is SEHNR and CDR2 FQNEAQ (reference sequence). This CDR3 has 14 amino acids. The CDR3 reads CASSLQGAQETQYF. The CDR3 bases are TGTGCCAGCAGCCTACAGGGGGCGCAAGAGACCCAGTACTTC. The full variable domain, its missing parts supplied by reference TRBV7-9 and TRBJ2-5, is DTGVSQNPRHKITKRGQNVTFRCDPISEHNRLYWYRQTLGQGPEFLTYFQNEAQLEKSRLLSDRFSAERPKGSFSTLEIQRTEQGDSAMYLCASSLQGAQETQYFGPGTRLLVL.